These T cell receptor beta chains were read from a single sample in a study of blood T cell repertoires in COVID-19. Generated by immunoSEQ multiplex PCR, the TCRdb table keeps only in-frame clones and is missing some. Found here are some 96,000 clones, about 77% of them singletons; the top ten hold around 30%. The sequenced sample was peripheral blood. Receptor source: a man aged 65 to 85 with active or convalescent COVID-19. Each CDR3 is given with its conserved first and last residue. The order of the fields is V gene, D gene, clone size, J gene, CDR3 DNA, CDR3 protein. A D gene is named only where the DNA matches it firmly. Clone sizes are given selectively: once, few, many, or a class where the clone is expanded.

V gene: TRBV30
D gene: .
clone size: .
J gene: TRBJ1-4
CDR3 DNA: TGTGCCTGGAGTGCGCAGGGGACACCTAATGAAAAACTGTTTTTT
CDR3 protein: CAWSAQGTPNEKLFF

V gene: TRBV11-2
D gene: .
clone size: .
J gene: TRBJ2-7
CDR3 DNA: TGTGCCAGCAGCTTAGAATCGGGGCAGGGGTCCTACGAGCAGTACTTC
CDR3 protein: CASSLESGQGSYEQYF

V gene: TRBV4-1
D gene: TRBD1
clone size: .
J gene: TRBJ1-2
CDR3 DNA: TGCGCCAGCAGCCAAGACAGGGGGCGCTCCTATGGCTACACCTTC
CDR3 protein: CASSQDRGRSYGYTF

V gene: TRBV9
D gene: .
clone size: .
J gene: TRBJ1-6
CDR3 DNA: TGTGCCAGCAACCGTAGGGGTTCCTATAATTCACCCCTCCACTTT
CDR3 protein: CASNRRGSYNSPLHF

V gene: TRBV6-5
D gene: .
clone size: .
J gene: TRBJ1-1
CDR3 DNA: TGTGCCAGCAGTTACTGGGCGGGGAGTGCTGGCACTGAAGCTTTCTTT
CDR3 protein: CASSYWAGSAGTEAFF

V gene: TRBV21-1
D gene: .
clone size: .
J gene: TRBJ1-2
CDR3 DNA: TGTGCCAGCAGCAAAGGGGTCAGGGACTCCCCCCTCTATGGCTACACCTTC
CDR3 protein: CASSKGVRDSPLYGYTF

V gene: TRBV5-1
D gene: TRBD1
clone size: .
J gene: TRBJ2-7
CDR3 DNA: TGCGCCAGCAGTCCGGGACAGGGGATTTACGAGCAGTACTTC
CDR3 protein: CASSPGQGIYEQYF

V gene: TRBV10-2
D gene: .
clone size: .
J gene: TRBJ1-1
CDR3 DNA: TGCGCCACCCGACCGTCCAGCGGACGGGGGAGGGTGAACACTGAAGCTTTCTTT
CDR3 protein: CATRPSSGRGRVNTEAFF

V gene: TRBV7-2
D gene: .
clone size: .
J gene: TRBJ2-6
CDR3 DNA: TGTGCCAGCAGCTTAGATTTGGGCGCTGGGGCCAACGTCCTGACTTTC
CDR3 protein: CASSLDLGAGANVLTF

V gene: TRBV19
D gene: TRBD2
clone size: .
J gene: TRBJ2-2
CDR3 DNA: TGTGCCAGTAGTCACCTAGCGGGGGGGCTAGGGAACACCGGGGAGCTGTTTTTT
CDR3 protein: CASSHLAGGLGNTGELFF

V gene: TRBV20-1
D gene: .
clone size: .
J gene: TRBJ1-5
CDR3 DNA: TGCAGTGCCTCATGGGCCGGGCCCCAGCATTTT
CDR3 protein: CSASWAGPQHF

V gene: TRBV9
D gene: .
clone size: once
J gene: TRBJ2-5
CDR3 DNA: TGTGCCAGCAGCGAGTCAGCCCAGGGGGAGACCCAGTACTTC
CDR3 protein: CASSESAQGETQYF

V gene: TRBV7-9
D gene: TRBD1
clone size: .
J gene: TRBJ2-1
CDR3 DNA: TGTGCCAGCAGCTTCAACCCGGGACAGGGTTTGAATGAGCAGTTCTTC
CDR3 protein: CASSFNPGQGLNEQFF

V gene: TRBV6-5
D gene: TRBD2
clone size: .
J gene: TRBJ2-7
CDR3 DNA: TGTGCCAGCATGCCGGGACTAGCGTCACGCGAGCAGTACTTC
CDR3 protein: CASMPGLASREQYF

V gene: TRBV7-9
D gene: TRBD1
clone size: .
J gene: TRBJ1-6
CDR3 DNA: TGTGCCAGCAGCTTAGGGGCACGGGACAGGTTTCACTTT
CDR3 protein: CASSLGARDRFHF

V gene: TRBV5-1
D gene: .
clone size: .
J gene: TRBJ1-6
CDR3 DNA: TGCGCCAGCAGCTATGGAGGGAAGGATAATTCACCCCTCCACTTT
CDR3 protein: CASSYGGKDNSPLHF

V gene: TRBV2
D gene: .
clone size: .
J gene: TRBJ1-5
CDR3 DNA: TGTGCTTGGGGGGTTAGTGAGGGCAATCAGCCCCAGCATTTT
CDR3 protein: CAWGVSEGNQPQHF

V gene: TRBV9
D gene: .
clone size: .
J gene: TRBJ2-5
CDR3 DNA: TGTGCCAGCAGCGTAGAAGGGGGAGAGACCCAGTACTTC
CDR3 protein: CASSVEGGETQYF

V gene: TRBV12-3/TRBV12-4
D gene: TRBD1
clone size: .
J gene: TRBJ2-1
CDR3 DNA: TGTGCCAGCAGTTTAGGACAGGGGGATGAGCAGTTCTTC
CDR3 protein: CASSLGQGDEQFF

V gene: TRBV4-3
D gene: .
clone size: .
J gene: TRBJ1-3
CDR3 DNA: TGCGCCAGCAGCCAGCAACAGGGTTCTGGAAACACCATATATTTT
CDR3 protein: CASSQQQGSGNTIYF

V gene: TRBV7-9
D gene: .
clone size: .
J gene: TRBJ2-7
CDR3 DNA: TGTGCCAGCAGCCCCGATTGGCGGGACGAGCAGTACTTC
CDR3 protein: CASSPDWRDEQYF

V gene: TRBV7-6
D gene: .
clone size: .
J gene: TRBJ1-6
CDR3 DNA: TGTGCCAGCAGCGCCTACCCGGGACCCCTCCACTTT
CDR3 protein: CASSAYPGPLHF

V gene: TRBV5-1
D gene: .
clone size: once
J gene: TRBJ2-1
CDR3 DNA: TGCGCCAGCAGCTTGGGACAGCAGAATGAGCAGTTCTTC
CDR3 protein: CASSLGQQNEQFF

V gene: TRBV28
D gene: .
clone size: .
J gene: TRBJ2-2
CDR3 DNA: TGTGCCAGCAGTTTATGGGGGGCCTACACCGGGGAGCTGTTTTTT
CDR3 protein: CASSLWGAYTGELFF

V gene: TRBV6-5
D gene: TRBD2
clone size: many
J gene: TRBJ2-1
CDR3 DNA: TGTGCCAGCAGGGCCCGGACTAGCGGGAGTAATGAGCAGTTCTTC
CDR3 protein: CASRARTSGSNEQFF

V gene: TRBV19
D gene: .
clone size: .
J gene: TRBJ1-5
CDR3 DNA: TGTGCCAGTAGTTATAGCAATCAGCCCCAGCATTTT
CDR3 protein: CASSYSNQPQHF

V gene: TRBV25-1
D gene: TRBD1
clone size: .
J gene: TRBJ1-1
CDR3 DNA: TGTGCCAGCAGTGAATTAGGGGACAGGGACACTGAAGCTTTCTTT
CDR3 protein: CASSELGDRDTEAFF

V gene: TRBV2
D gene: TRBD1
clone size: .
J gene: TRBJ1-5
CDR3 DNA: TGTGCCAGCAGCTCGGGACAGGGGCTGAATGAAGGTCAGCCCCAGCATTTT
CDR3 protein: CASSSGQGLNEGQPQHF

V gene: TRBV4-3
D gene: TRBD2
clone size: .
J gene: TRBJ2-7
CDR3 DNA: TGCGCCAGCAGCCAAGGAATAGCGGGAGGGTACGAGCAGTACTTC
CDR3 protein: CASSQGIAGGYEQYF

V gene: TRBV11-2
D gene: .
clone size: .
J gene: TRBJ2-5
CDR3 DNA: TGTGCCAGCAGCTTCGTGGGGGGCCAAGAGACCCAGTACTTC
CDR3 protein: CASSFVGGQETQYF

V gene: TRBV2
D gene: .
clone size: few
J gene: TRBJ2-1
CDR3 DNA: TGTGCCAGCACCGTTTCCGCGGGGTTAATAAATGAGCAGTTCTTC
CDR3 protein: CASTVSAGLINEQFF

V gene: TRBV7-2
D gene: .
clone size: .
J gene: TRBJ1-1
CDR3 DNA: TGTGCCAGCAGCTTAGGAATGGGGGGCACTGAAGCTTTCTTT
CDR3 protein: CASSLGMGGTEAFF

V gene: TRBV5-5
D gene: TRBD1
clone size: once
J gene: TRBJ1-6
CDR3 DNA: TGTGCCAGCAGTCCCTCCGGGACAGATACTTATTCACCCCTCCACTTT
CDR3 protein: CASSPSGTDTYSPLHF

V gene: TRBV7-9
D gene: .
clone size: once
J gene: TRBJ1-2
CDR3 DNA: TGTGCCAGCAGCCCTAGCGAGGTCCGCCCCGGGGACTATGGCTACACCTTC
CDR3 protein: CASSPSEVRPGDYGYTF

V gene: TRBV24-1
D gene: TRBD1
clone size: few
J gene: TRBJ2-7
CDR3 DNA: TGTGCCACCAGTGACACTCGACAGGGGACCAACGAGCAGTACTTC
CDR3 protein: CATSDTRQGTNEQYF

V gene: TRBV6-5
D gene: TRBD1
clone size: .
J gene: TRBJ2-3
CDR3 DNA: TGTGCCAGCAGCCGGACAGGGGGGTCCACAGATACGCAGTATTTT
CDR3 protein: CASSRTGGSTDTQYF

V gene: TRBV3-1/TRBV3-2
D gene: .
clone size: .
J gene: TRBJ2-2
CDR3 DNA: TGTGCCAGCAGCCAAGTTCAGGATGGCGGGGAGCTGTTTTTT
CDR3 protein: CASSQVQDGGELFF

V gene: TRBV30
D gene: .
clone size: once
J gene: TRBJ1-5
CDR3 DNA: TGTGCCTGCTCCGACAGCCACTCCCAGCCCCAGCATTTT
CDR3 protein: CACSDSHSQPQHF

V gene: TRBV7-8
D gene: .
clone size: .
J gene: TRBJ2-7
CDR3 DNA: TGTGCCAGCAGCCCAAAAGCCCCGGGACAAAGCTCCTACGAGCAGTACTTC
CDR3 protein: CASSPKAPGQSSYEQYF

V gene: TRBV18
D gene: .
clone size: .
J gene: TRBJ1-6
CDR3 DNA: TGTGCCAGCTCACCACAACAGGGCCGAGGGAATTCACCCCTCCACTTT
CDR3 protein: CASSPQQGRGNSPLHF

V gene: TRBV2
D gene: .
clone size: once
J gene: TRBJ1-1
CDR3 DNA: TGTGCCAGCAGCGTGACAGCTGAAGCTTTCTTT
CDR3 protein: CASSVTAEAFF

V gene: TRBV7-2
D gene: .
clone size: .
J gene: TRBJ1-4
CDR3 DNA: TGTGCCAGCAGCTTACCTACAGGGAATCGTGAAAAACTGTTTTTT
CDR3 protein: CASSLPTGNREKLFF

V gene: TRBV7-6
D gene: TRBD1
clone size: .
J gene: TRBJ2-3
CDR3 DNA: TGTGCCAGCAGCTCGGGACAGGGGGCCGCAGATACGCAGTATTTT
CDR3 protein: CASSSGQGAADTQYF